This entry features one T cell receptor beta chain sequence. What it binds is unknown. The germline gives CDR1 LNHDA, CDR2 SQIVND (reference sequence). This CDR3 spans 13 amino acids. The authors ran a second PCR of about 6 to 11 cycles using a sample-barcoded 5' primer and a J-beta primer mix. TCRdb fed the 5' RACE reads into MiXCR, producing one record per CDR3 protein. The table shows 1.2 million to 1.5 million distinct CDR3 sequences, with around 59% occurring only once. The data were taken from a study of blood T cells in healthy people across ages. Whole-study results and caveats: The percentage of naive T cells correlated strongly with TCR beta diversity. Possibly confounding the expanded clonotype changes was the fact that donor CMV status was unknown.

The chain combines TRBV19 with TRBJ2-5; D possibly uses TRBD1 or TRBD2 (5 bases each). The DNA end is a closer match to TRBJ2-7, so the J assignment may be wrong. This sequence originates from a man between 18 and 29 years old in good health. Sequences were obtained from blood. The CDR3 DNA sequence: TGTGCCAGTATCGGGACCGACGGCTACGAGCAGTACTTC. Its translation is CASIGTDGYEQYF.